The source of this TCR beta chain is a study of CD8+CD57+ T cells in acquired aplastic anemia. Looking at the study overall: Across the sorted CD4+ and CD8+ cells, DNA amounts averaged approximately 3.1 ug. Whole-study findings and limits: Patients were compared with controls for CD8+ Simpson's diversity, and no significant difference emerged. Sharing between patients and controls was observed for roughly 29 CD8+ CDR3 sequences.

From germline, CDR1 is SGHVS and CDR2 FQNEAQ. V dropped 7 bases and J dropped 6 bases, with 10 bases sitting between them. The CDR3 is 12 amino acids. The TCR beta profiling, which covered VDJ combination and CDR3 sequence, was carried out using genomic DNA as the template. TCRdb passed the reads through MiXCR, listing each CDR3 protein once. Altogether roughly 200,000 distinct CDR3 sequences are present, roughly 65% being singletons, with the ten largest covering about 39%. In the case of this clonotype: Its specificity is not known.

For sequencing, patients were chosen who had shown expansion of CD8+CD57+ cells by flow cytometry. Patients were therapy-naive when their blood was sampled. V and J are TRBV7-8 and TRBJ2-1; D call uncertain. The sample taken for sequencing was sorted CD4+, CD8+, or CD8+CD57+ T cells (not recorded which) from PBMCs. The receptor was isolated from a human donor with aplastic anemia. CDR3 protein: CASITTGNEQFF. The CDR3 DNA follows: TGTGCCAGCATCACCACGGGCAATGAGCAGTTCTTC. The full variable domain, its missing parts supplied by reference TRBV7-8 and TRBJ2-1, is GAGVSQSPRYKVAKRGQDVALRCDPISGHVSLFWYQQALGQGPEFLTYFQNEAQLDKSGLPSDRFFAERPEGSVSTLKIQRTQQEDSAVYLCASITTGNEQFFGPGTRLTVL.